This TCR beta chain was profiled in a study of cytomegalovirus exposure and HLA in healthy donors. It was with 60 Vbeta and 13 Jbeta primers that the PCR ran. Produced via immunoSEQ multiplex PCR; TCRdb's table is partial and in-frame only. The data contain around 92,000 clones, over 70% of them singletons. General study points: TRBV6-2, TRBV6-3 and some other V segments were unresolvable in 87-base-pair reads.

Germline-derived CDR1 and CDR2 are LNHDA and SQIVND (reference sequence). Trimming took off 3 bases at V and 4 bases at J, with 10 bases between the two ends. There are 13 residues in the CDR3. On this clone itself: Its target is unknown.

This TCR derives from a girl aged 2 to 10 in good health and CMV-seropositive. This rearrangement joins TRBV19 to TRBJ2-7; TRBD1 might be the D (5 bases). The sample taken for sequencing was PBMCs. CDR3 residues: CASSIGRAYEQYF. The CDR3 DNA sequence: TGTGCCAGTAGTATCGGCAGGGCATACGAGCAGTACTTC.